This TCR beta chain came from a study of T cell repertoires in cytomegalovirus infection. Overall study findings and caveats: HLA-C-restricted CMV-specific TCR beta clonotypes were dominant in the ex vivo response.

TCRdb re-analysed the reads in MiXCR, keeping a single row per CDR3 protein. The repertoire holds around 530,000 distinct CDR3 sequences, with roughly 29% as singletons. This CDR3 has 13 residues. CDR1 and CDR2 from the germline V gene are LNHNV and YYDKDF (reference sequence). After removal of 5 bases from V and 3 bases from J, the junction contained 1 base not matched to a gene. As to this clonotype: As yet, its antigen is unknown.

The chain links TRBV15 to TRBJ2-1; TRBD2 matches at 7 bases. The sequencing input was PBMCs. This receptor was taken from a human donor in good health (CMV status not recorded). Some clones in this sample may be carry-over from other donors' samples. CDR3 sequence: CATSWTSYNEQFF. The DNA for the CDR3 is TGTGCCACCAGCTGGACTAGCTACAATGAGCAGTTCTTC.